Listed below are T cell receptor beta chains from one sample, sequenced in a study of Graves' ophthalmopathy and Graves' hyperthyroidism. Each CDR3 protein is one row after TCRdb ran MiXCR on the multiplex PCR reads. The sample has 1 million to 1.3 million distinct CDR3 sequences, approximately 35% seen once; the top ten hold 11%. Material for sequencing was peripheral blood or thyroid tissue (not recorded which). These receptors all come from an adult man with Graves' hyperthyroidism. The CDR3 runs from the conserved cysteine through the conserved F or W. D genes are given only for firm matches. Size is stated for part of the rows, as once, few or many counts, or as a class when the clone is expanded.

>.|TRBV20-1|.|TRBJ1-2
TGCAGTGCTAGAGCATATACAGAACTCAACTATGGCTACACCTTC
CSARAYTELNYGYTF
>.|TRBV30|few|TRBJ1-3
TGTGCCTGGAGTGGAGGGACTAGCATCGCGGGAAACACCATATATTTT
CAWSGGTSIAGNTIYF
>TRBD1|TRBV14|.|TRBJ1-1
TGTGCCAGCAGCCAAGTCGGACAGGGGAGAAAGAAGGAAGCTTTCTTT
CASSQVGQGRKKEAFF
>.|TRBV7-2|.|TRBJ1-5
TGTGCCAGCAGCCCAAATGCACAGACGTATCAGCCCCAGCATTTT
CASSPNAQTYQPQHF
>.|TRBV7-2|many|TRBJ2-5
TGTGCCAGCAGCTTAGATAACTGGCAGCAAGAGACCCAGTACTTC
CASSLDNWQQETQYF
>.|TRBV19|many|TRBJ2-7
TGTGCCAGTAGTATATCCCCCGGGGGAACCTACGAGCAGTACTTC
CASSISPGGTYEQYF
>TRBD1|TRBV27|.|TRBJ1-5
TGTGCCAGCAGTCCCCTCCCGCGCGGGACAGGTAATCAGCCCCAGCATTTT
CASSPLPRGTGNQPQHF
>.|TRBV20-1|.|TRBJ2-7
TGCAGTGCTAGAGATCCTTCCAGGGTTTACGAGCAGTACTTC
CSARDPSRVYEQYF
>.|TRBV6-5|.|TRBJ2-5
TGTGCCAGCAGTTACAAGGACAACCAAGAGACCCAGTACTTC
CASSYKDNQETQYF
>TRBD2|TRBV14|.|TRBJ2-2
TGTGCCAGCAGCCCTGTAGCGGGGTGGACCGGGGAGCTGTTTTTT
CASSPVAGWTGELFF
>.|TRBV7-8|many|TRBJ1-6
TGTGCCAGCAGCCTCTTCGGAGACAGAGAAAATTCACCCCTCCACTTT
CASSLFGDRENSPLHF
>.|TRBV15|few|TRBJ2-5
TGTGCCACCAGCAGAGACCTTTCAGAGACCCAGTACTTC
CATSRDLSETQYF
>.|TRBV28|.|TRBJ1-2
TGTGCCAGCACGCAAGGGGAGCACTATGGCTACACCTTC
CASTQGEHYGYTF
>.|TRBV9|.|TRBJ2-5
TGCGCCAGCACCCAAAGGGTGGAAGAGACCCAGTACTTC
CASTQRVEETQYF
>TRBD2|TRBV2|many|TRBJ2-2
TGTGCCAGCAGCCAAGCGGGGGGCGGGGAGCTGTTTTTT
CASSQAGGGELFF
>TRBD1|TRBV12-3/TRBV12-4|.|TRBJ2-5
TGTGCCAGCAGGGGAGGGACAGGGACACAAGAGACCCAGTACTTC
CASRGGTGTQETQYF
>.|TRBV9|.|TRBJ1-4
TGTGCCAGCAGCTCAGGGACCGCGATTACTAATGAAAAACTGTTTTTT
CASSSGTAITNEKLFF
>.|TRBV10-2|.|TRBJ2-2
TGCGCCAGCAGTGAGTCGGGCGGGACTAACACCGGGGAGCTGTTTTTT
CASSESGGTNTGELFF
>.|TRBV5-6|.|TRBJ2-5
TGTGCCAGCAGCTTGAGGACTTCCCGGGGAGAGACCCAGTACTTC
CASSLRTSRGETQYF
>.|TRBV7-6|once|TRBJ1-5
TGTGCCAGCAGCTCCTCGCAGGGATTGAAGCCCCAGCATTTT
CASSSSQGLKPQHF
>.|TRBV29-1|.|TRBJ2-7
TGCAGCCAAGATTCACAGGTCTACGAGCAGTACTTC
CSQDSQVYEQYF
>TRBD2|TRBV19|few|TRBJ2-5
TGTGCCAGTACCCCGAGGAGCGCGCTAGCGGGGTCAGAGACCCAGTACTTC
CASTPRSALAGSETQYF
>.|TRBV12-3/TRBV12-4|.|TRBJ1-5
TGTGCCAGCAGTTTATTTCGTGGGCATCAGCCCCAGCATTTT
CASSLFRGHQPQHF
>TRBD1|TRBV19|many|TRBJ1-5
TGTGCCAGTAGTGTGGGACAGTTCAATCAGCCCCAGCATTTT
CASSVGQFNQPQHF
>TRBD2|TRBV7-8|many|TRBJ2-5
TGTGCCAGCAGCATCAAGGGACTAGCGGGGGGCCAAGAGACCCAGTACTTC
CASSIKGLAGGQETQYF
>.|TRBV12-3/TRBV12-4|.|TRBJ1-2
TGTGCCAGCAGCTGGAGTACCCGCTATGGCTACACCTTC
CASSWSTRYGYTF
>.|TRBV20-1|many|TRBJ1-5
TGCAGTGCTAGAACTACTCCGACAGGCCGCCAGCATTTT
CSARTTPTGRQHF
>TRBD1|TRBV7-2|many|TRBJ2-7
TGTGCCAGCAGCTTGAAGGACAGGGGGCGACCCAACGAGCAGTACTTC
CASSLKDRGRPNEQYF
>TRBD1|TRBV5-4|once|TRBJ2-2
TGTGCCAGCAGCTTAACTCGACAGGGGGGTTTTGGCGGGGAGCTGTTTTTT
CASSLTRQGGFGGELFF
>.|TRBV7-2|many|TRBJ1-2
TGTGCCAGCAGCAAACACGCGATCTATGGCTACACCTTC
CASSKHAIYGYTF
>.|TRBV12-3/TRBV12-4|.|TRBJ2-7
TGTGCCAGCACCCAGGAGTACTTC
CASTQEYF
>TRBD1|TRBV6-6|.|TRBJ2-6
TGTGCCAGCAGTGGACAGGGCACCGGGGCCAACGTCCTGACTTTC
CASSGQGTGANVLTF
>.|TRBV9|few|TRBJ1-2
TGTGCCAGCTGGGGTGGGGACGATGTCGGGTATGGCTACACCTTC
CASWGGDDVGYGYTF